The next 12 T cell receptor beta chains were all read from a single sample in a study of cytomegalovirus exposure and HLA in healthy donors. With 60 Vbeta and 13 Jbeta primers, the PCR was carried out. Sequencing was performed with immunoSEQ multiplex PCR; in TCRdb, only in-frame clones are kept and a portion is missing. The sample totals about 200,000 clones; its top ten clones hold around 6%. The sample was PBMCs. The receptors were gathered from a man younger than 45 in good health and CMV-seronegative.

The chain couples TRBV7-9 to TRBJ1-6, with D unclear. This CDR3 has 17 amino acids. The ends were cut back, 5 bases at V and 7 bases at J, with 21 bases in the middle. Germline V gives CDR1 SEHNR, CDR2 FQNEAQ (reference sequence). The CDR3 loop reads CASSPTSAGSGNSPLHF. Here the CDR3 DNA reads TGTGCCAGCAGCCCCACGTCGGCGGGGAGTGGGAATTCACCCCTCCACTTT. Together with reference TRBV7-9 and TRBJ1-6, the CDR3 gives the full variable domain: DTGVSQNPRHKITKRGQNVTFRCDPISEHNRLYWYRQTLGQGPEFLTYFQNEAQLEKSRLLSDRFSAERPKGSFSTLEIQRTEQGDSAMYLCASSPTSAGSGNSPLHFGNGTRLTVT.

The chain combines TRBV27 with TRBJ2-1; D may be TRBD1 (6 bases). V was pared by 6 bases and J by 2 bases, with 14 bases between. Germline V lookup: CDR1 MNHEY, CDR2 SMNVEV (reference sequence). This CDR3 contains 15 residues. DNA of the CDR3: TGTGCCAGCAGCCCCAGCCGACAGGCCTACAATGAGCAGTTCTTC. This translates into CASSPSRQAYNEQFF.

This rearrangement joins TRBV7-2 to TRBJ1-3; D possibly corresponds to TRBD1 (5 bases). V was shortened by 1 base and J by 0 bases, with 10 bases between the two germline ends. The length of the CDR3 is 16 residues. Looked up from germline, CDR1 is SGHTA and CDR2 is FQGNSA. CDR3 sequence (DNA): TGTGCCAGCAGCTTAGGCGGGGACCTCTCTGGAAACACCATATATTTT. This codes for CASSLGGDLSGNTIYF.

The J gene is TRBJ2-5, the V gene TRBV5-1; D remains unclear. CDR3 length: 12 amino acids. Germline V lookup: CDR1 SGHRS, CDR2 YFSETQ. V shed 1 base and J shed 4 bases, with 5 bases lying between them. The CDR3 reads CASSLSRETQYF. For the CDR3, the DNA is TGCGCCAGCAGCTTGTCGAGAGAGACCCAGTACTTC.

On this clone itself: This sample also contains other DNA sequences that code for the same CDR3. The chain carries TRBV19 and TRBJ1-1; 8 bases align to TRBD1. Germline assignment: CDR1 LNHDA and CDR2 SQIVND (reference sequence). Trimming at V came to 5 bases and at J to 3 bases, leaving 2 bases not matched to a gene. CDR3 length: 13 amino acids. Written as DNA, the CDR3 is TGTGCCAGTAGTGCGGACAGGGACACTGAAGCTTTCTTT. Encoded protein: CASSADRDTEAFF.

The rearrangement joins TRBV11-3 to TRBJ2-3; TRBD1 agrees at 10 bases. The CDR3 spans 16 residues. Germline lookup yields CDR1 SGHNT and CDR2 YENEEA. After removal of 5 bases from V and 2 bases from J, the junction contained 7 bases not matched to a gene. CDR3 nucleotides: TGTGCCAGCAGCCCGCGGACAGGGGGTACCACAGATACGCAGTATTTT. This encodes CASSPRTGGTTDTQYF.

V gene TRBV5-6 combines with J gene TRBJ1-4; 7 positions agree with TRBD1. V lost 4 bases to trimming and J lost 5 bases; unmatched junction nucleotides: 5. Germline-derived CDR1 and CDR2 are SGHDT and YYEEEE. This CDR3 is built from 14 residues. CDR3 sequence reads: CASSRGGFNEKLFF. In DNA, the CDR3 is TGTGCCAGCAGCCGAGGGGGCTTCAATGAAAAACTGTTTTTT.

This chain joins TRBV5-4 and TRBJ1-1; the D gene is possibly TRBD1 (6 bases). Per the germline V gene, CDR1 is SGHNT and CDR2 is YYREEE (reference sequence). Trimming took 4 bases from V and 1 from J, leaving 14 bases between them. This CDR3 has 15 residues. CDR3 protein: CASSPRQEANTEAFF. In DNA, the CDR3 is TGTGCCAGCAGCCCGAGACAGGAGGCGAACACTGAAGCTTTCTTT.

In DNA form, the CDR3 reads TGTGCCAGCTCACCAACAGGGGAAGGTTTTGAAGCTTTCTTT. This translates into CASSPTGEGFEAFF. The chain combines TRBV18 with TRBJ1-1; 7 bases fit TRBD1. The germline CDR1 and CDR2 sequences are KGHSH and LQKENI. Trimming cost V 2 bases and J 7 bases; bases outside gene matches: 7. CDR3 length: 14 amino acids.

V is TRBV4-2 and J is TRBJ2-1, with 9 bases aligning to TRBD1. Germline-derived CDR1 and CDR2 are LGHNA and YNFKEQ. The CDR3 covers 15 residues. V lost 11 bases to trimming and J lost 5 bases; unmatched junction nucleotides: 13. The CDR3 coding sequence is TGTGCCTCGGACAGGGGCTCGACAGGGGACAATGAGCAGTTCTTC. Protein sequence: CASDRGSTGDNEQFF.

In DNA, the CDR3 is TGTGCCAGCAGTGGGGCGGCAGGAGGCTCCCCCGAGCAGTACTTC. It is translated as CASSGAAGGSPEQYF. This sequence joins TRBV6-1 and TRBJ2-7, with D tentatively TRBD2 (5 bases). The CDR3 runs to 15 residues. Germline loops: CDR1 MNHNS, CDR2 SASEGT. V was shortened by 4 bases and J by 6 bases, with 19 bases between the two germline ends.

The rearrangement links TRBV7-8 to TRBJ1-3, with 7 bases that match TRBD1. The CDR3 contains 15 residues. From germline, CDR1 is SGHVS and CDR2 FQNEAQ. J gave up 7 bases and V 4 bases, and 10 bases lay outside the gene matches. This CDR3 is CASSSSERGLNTIYF. The CDR3 DNA reads TGTGCCAGCAGCTCCAGTGAGAGGGGGCTTAACACCATATATTTT.